This passage covers 5 T cell receptor beta chains from one sample sequenced in a study of T cell responses to AZD1222 COVID-19 vaccine listed by TCRdb under 2021. The protocol used for the library was the immunoSEQ multiplex PCR assay. This immuneACCESS table, as held by TCRdb, lists in-frame sequences with V and J called but not all clones. Of the missing ones, under half trace to an unresolved V gene in checked studies; the others have no known cause. Within this sample are roughly 80,000 clones, with approximately 90% of them counted one time only. 4.5% of the sample goes to the ten largest clones. Explained via the paper, the time point label denotes: baseline before first vaccination. Reading the label with the study, this specimen's treatment or condition is: meningococcal conjugate vaccine given as trial control. Here the sequenced sample was peripheral blood, taken on day 0 of MenACWY control vaccination. Receptors originate from an adult in good health.

CDR3 loop: CASSQVGVREKLFF. The CDR3, as DNA: TGCGCCAGCAGCCAAGTAGGTGTGCGTGAAAAACTGTTTTTT. The chain is built from TRBV4-3 and TRBJ1-4; D unclear. Per germline, CDR1 LGHNA and CDR2 YSLEER. Trimming pared 1 base from V and 7 bases from J, leaving 10 bases between. The CDR3 runs 14 residues.

This rearrangement joins TRBV14 to TRBJ1-3; D gene ambiguous. CDR1 SGHDN and CDR2 FVKESK come from the germline V gene. This CDR3 contains 18 residues. The germline V and J ends were trimmed by 5 bases and 0 bases, with 20 bases remaining between them. This chain's CDR3 is CASSSAYSGSLSGNTIYF. CDR3 coding DNA: TGTGCCAGCAGCAGCGCTTATTCCGGGTCCCTCTCTGGAAACACCATATATTTT. Combining the CDR3 with reference TRBV14 and TRBJ1-3 gives the whole variable domain EAGVTQFPSHSVIEKGQTVTLRCDPISGHDNLYWYRRVMGKEIKFLLHFVKESKQDESGMPNNRFLAERTGGTYSTLKVQPAELEDSGVYFCASSSAYSGSLSGNTIYFGEGSWLTVV.

This chain links TRBV28 with TRBJ2-1, with unresolved D. Per germline, CDR1 MDHEN and CDR2 SYDVKM. The CDR3 is 13 amino acids. The ends were cut back, 3 bases at V and 3 bases at J, with 6 bases in the middle. The CDR3 coding sequence is TGTGCCAGCAGTTTTGAAAGCTACAATGAGCAGTTCTTC. Residues: CASSFESYNEQFF.

The chain joins TRBV7-6 to TRBJ1-1; D remains ambiguous. Trimming removed 4 bases at V and 0 bases at J, with 15 bases between. Germline V CDR1 and CDR2: SGHVS, FNYEAQ. The CDR3 has 16 residues. The CDR3 DNA reads as TGTGCCAGCAGCTCCCGCGTTAATTTTCTGAACACTGAAGCTTTCTTT. It is translated as CASSSRVNFLNTEAFF.

The rearrangement uses TRBV2 and TRBJ1-6; no definite D call. Between the trimmed V and J ends, which lost 2 bases and 0 bases, there was a span of 11 bases. The germline gives CDR1 SNHLY, CDR2 FYNNEI. The CDR3 has 17 amino acids. CDR3: CASSEWTASSYNSPLHF. Here the CDR3 DNA reads TGTGCCAGCAGTGAATGGACCGCGAGCTCCTATAATTCACCCCTCCACTTT. Combining the CDR3 with reference TRBV2 and TRBJ1-6 gives the whole variable domain EPEVTQTPSHQVTQMGQEVILRCVPISNHLYFYWYRQILGQKVEFLVSFYNNEISEKSEIFDDQFSVERPDGSNFTLKIRSTKLEDSAMYFCASSEWTASSYNSPLHFGNGTRLTVT.